The count of the clone carrying this T cell receptor beta chain is one. This specimen comes from a study of blood T cell repertoires in COVID-19. The V and J ends lost 3 bases and 5 bases respectively, with 11 bases between them. Germline V lookup: CDR1 MNHEY, CDR2 SVGAGI. CDR3 length: 14 amino acids. TCRdb keeps only in-frame clones here, not all; method: immunoSEQ multiplex PCR. Among some 130,000 clones, just under 85% were seen once, and the ten largest hold about 15%. V gene TRBV6-5 combines with J gene TRBJ2-4; D is uncertain. Material for sequencing was peripheral blood. This TCR derives from a woman in her fifties or sixties with acute or convalescent COVID-19. The CDR3 DNA sequence: TGTGCCAGCAGTTATCGAGGTTACGAAAACATTCAGTACTTC. Its protein is CASSYRGYENIQYF.